Listed below are T cell receptor beta chains from one sample, sequenced in a study of beta chain features in type 1 diabetes. This table comes from immunoSEQ multiplex PCR, and its TCRdb copy is limited to in-frame clones, with some not included. The sample gives hundreds of thousands of clones, around 15% of which show up once; approximately 0.043% is in the top ten. Specimen: naive CD4+ T cells from blood. The receptors derive from a young man with type 1 diabetes. The CDR3 runs from the conserved cysteine through the conserved F or W. The order of the fields is V gene, clone size, D gene, J gene, CDR3 protein, CDR3 DNA. A D gene is named only where the DNA matches it firmly. A row's size may be missing; if present it is once, few, many or a size class.

TRBV7-2,-,-,TRBJ1-2,CASSLNRGYTF,TGTGCCAGCAGCTTAAATCGGGGCTACACCTTC
TRBV18,few,-,TRBJ2-7,CASSPPSVDRTYEQYF,TGTGCCAGCTCACCACCGTCGGTTGACAGGACCTACGAGCAGTACTTC
TRBV2,few,TRBD1,TRBJ1-5,CASSGTEPGPQHF,TGTGCCAGCAGCGGGACAGAGCCTGGGCCCCAGCATTTT
TRBV11-2,-,-,TRBJ2-1,CASSLGTNLRGEQFF,TGTGCCAGCAGCTTAGGGACTAACTTACGGGGCGAGCAGTTCTTC
TRBV6-5,few,TRBD1,TRBJ2-1,CATRQGATSYNEQFF,TGTGCCACCCGACAGGGGGCTACCTCCTACAATGAGCAGTTCTTC
TRBV25-1,-,-,TRBJ2-3,CASLTADTQYF,TGTGCCAGCCTAACGGCTGATACGCAGTATTTT
TRBV27,-,TRBD2,TRBJ2-7,CASRGTSGSYEQYF,TGTGCCAGCAGGGGGACTAGCGGGAGTTACGAGCAGTACTTC
TRBV7-9,-,-,TRBJ2-5,CASSFSGEETQYF,TGTGCCAGCAGCTTTTCGGGGGAAGAGACCCAGTACTTC
TRBV30,-,TRBD1,TRBJ1-4,CAWTPGGFEKLFF,TGTGCCTGGACCCCAGGGGGCTTTGAAAAACTGTTTTTT
TRBV7-6,-,TRBD2,TRBJ2-7,CASSLGSSGSSYEQYF,TGTGCCAGCAGCTTAGGGTCTAGCGGGAGCTCCTACGAGCAGTACTTC
TRBV4-3,-,-,TRBJ2-7,CASSLLGGGSEQYF,TGCGCCAGCAGCCTCCTGGGTGGAGGGTCCGAGCAGTACTTC
TRBV5-1,-,-,TRBJ2-5,CASLEQETQYF,TGCGCCAGCCTCGAACAAGAGACCCAGTACTTC
TRBV18,-,-,TRBJ2-5,CASSPDLQETQYF,TGTGCCAGCTCACCAGACTTACAAGAGACCCAGTACTTC
TRBV30,few,TRBD2,TRBJ2-5,CAWSPGRETQYF,TGTGCCTGGAGTCCCGGGAGGGAGACCCAGTACTTC
TRBV5-6,-,-,TRBJ1-5,CASSLEGRPQHF,TGTGCCAGCAGCTTGGAGGGGAGGCCCCAGCATTTT
TRBV9,-,-,TRBJ2-5,CASSVAPNKLQETQYF,TGTGCCAGCAGCGTAGCCCCCAACAAGCTCCAAGAGACCCAGTACTTC
TRBV7-2,-,-,TRBJ2-7,CASSFLGHEQYF,TGTGCCAGCAGCTTCCTGGGACACGAGCAGTACTTC
TRBV27,-,-,TRBJ1-1,CASSSLVVGTEAFF,TGTGCCAGCAGTTCCCTGGTGGTGGGCACTGAAGCTTTCTTT
TRBV10-3,few,TRBD2,TRBJ2-7,CAISEAGGHSYEQYF,TGTGCCATCAGTGAAGCGGGGGGCCATTCCTACGAGCAGTACTTC
TRBV27,-,TRBD1,TRBJ1-1,CASSLRRTGYGAEAFF,TGTGCCAGCAGTTTACGTCGGACAGGGTATGGCGCTGAAGCTTTCTTT
TRBV27,-,-,TRBJ2-7,CASSSRQPTYEQYF,TGTGCCAGCAGTTCCCGACAGCCCACCTACGAGCAGTACTTC
TRBV29-1,few,-,TRBJ2-7,CSVARDTGEQYF,TGCAGCGTTGCACGGGACACGGGCGAGCAGTACTTC
TRBV7-9,-,-,TRBJ1-2,CASSLVAGSGYGYTF,TGTGCCAGCAGCTTGGTTGCAGGGTCCGGCTATGGCTACACCTTC
TRBV30,-,-,TRBJ1-3,CAWTGSGNTIYF,TGTGCCTGGACTGGCTCTGGAAACACCATATATTTT
TRBV9,few,TRBD2,TRBJ2-1,CASSPRTSGGAGYEQFF,TGTGCCAGCAGCCCCCGGACTAGCGGGGGGGCGGGGTATGAGCAGTTCTTC
TRBV29-1,-,-,TRBJ1-1,CSGRQENTEAFF,TGCAGCGGCCGACAGGAAAACACTGAAGCTTTCTTT
TRBV7-7,-,TRBD2,TRBJ2-1,CASSLSSGLAGVSEQFF,TGTGCTAGCAGCTTGAGCTCGGGACTAGCGGGAGTTAGTGAGCAGTTCTTC
TRBV11-3,-,-,TRBJ2-5,CASSLGPGKETQYF,TGTGCCAGCAGCTTGGGTCCAGGGAAGGAGACCCAGTACTTC
TRBV7-2,few,-,TRBJ2-7,CAIPMGERGEQYF,TGTGCCATCCCAATGGGGGAAAGGGGCGAGCAGTACTTC
TRBV5-8,few,-,TRBJ1-2,CASSLGALSDGYTF,TGTGCCAGCAGCCTCGGTGCATTGAGTGATGGCTACACCTTC
TRBV18,-,-,TRBJ2-3,CASSPLADTDTQYF,TGTGCCAGCTCACCACTAGCGGACACAGATACGCAGTATTTT
TRBV9,-,TRBD1,TRBJ2-7,CASSEGQDYEQYF,TGTGCCAGCAGCGAGGGACAGGACTACGAGCAGTACTTC
TRBV7-6,-,-,TRBJ2-5,CASSSPGKSGETQYF,TGTGCCAGCAGCAGTCCTGGGAAATCTGGGGAGACCCAGTACTTC
TRBV29-1,few,-,TRBJ2-3,CSVEAGSDTQYF,TGCAGCGTTGAGGCAGGGTCAGATACGCAGTATTTT
TRBV2,-,-,TRBJ2-1,CASTQEASAYNEQFF,TGTGCCAGCACTCAGGAGGCTAGCGCCTACAATGAGCAGTTCTTC
TRBV29-1,few,-,TRBJ2-5,CSVEDRVGWGQETQYF,TGCAGCGTTGAAGATCGGGTAGGATGGGGGCAAGAGACCCAGTACTTC
TRBV6-1,few,TRBD1,TRBJ2-7,CASSEVGTGTPYEQYF,TGTGCCAGCAGTGAAGTAGGGACAGGGACTCCCTACGAGCAGTACTTC
TRBV28,few,-,TRBJ2-5,CASSSGDGHGTQYF,TGTGCCAGCAGTTCCGGGGACGGCCACGGGACCCAGTACTTC
TRBV2,-,-,TRBJ2-5,CASSETRVGAQETQYF,TGTGCCAGCAGTGAAACCCGGGTAGGGGCCCAAGAGACCCAGTACTTC
TRBV9,few,-,TRBJ1-5,CASSVGPSNQPQHF,TGTGCCAGCAGCGTAGGGCCGAGCAATCAGCCCCAGCATTTT
TRBV28,few,-,TRBJ1-6,CASGPLHF,TGTGCCAGCGGCCCCCTCCACTTT
TRBV5-1,-,TRBD1,TRBJ1-2,CASSLDRGTNYGYTF,TGCGCCAGCAGCTTAGACAGGGGAACTAACTATGGCTACACCTTC
TRBV15,few,-,TRBJ1-1,CATSRGHTEAFF,TGTGCCACCAGCAGAGGTCACACTGAAGCTTTCTTT
TRBV7-9,-,-,TRBJ1-2,CASSRGEPRGYGYTF,TGTGCCAGCAGCAGGGGGGAGCCTCGGGGCTATGGCTACACCTTC
TRBV15,-,-,TRBJ2-7,CATEFQGGNEQYF,TGTGCCACCGAATTCCAGGGGGGCAACGAGCAGTACTTC
TRBV30,-,-,TRBJ1-1,CAWSVWGRTEAFF,TGTGCCTGGAGTGTTTGGGGGCGCACTGAAGCTTTCTTT
TRBV29-1,few,-,TRBJ2-7,CSVYSLRESGQYF,TGCAGCGTTTACTCCCTCAGGGAATCTGGGCAGTACTTC
TRBV10-3,-,-,TRBJ2-5,CAALRGETQYF,TGTGCCGCCCTAAGAGGAGAGACCCAGTACTTC
TRBV2,few,-,TRBJ2-5,CASRSREETQYF,TGTGCCAGCAGGAGCCGTGAGGAGACCCAGTACTTC
TRBV7-7,few,-,TRBJ2-2,CASSFDGELFF,TGTGCTAGCAGCTTTGACGGGGAGCTGTTTTTT
TRBV6-6,-,-,TRBJ1-1,CASVKGRNTEAFF,TGTGCCAGCGTTAAAGGGCGGAACACTGAAGCTTTCTTT
TRBV19,few,-,TRBJ2-3,CATTQSRGPADTQYF,TGTGCCACCACCCAATCGAGGGGTCCGGCAGATACGCAGTATTTT